This entry concerns a single T cell receptor (beta chain). This table comes from immunoSEQ multiplex PCR, and its TCRdb copy is limited to in-frame clones, with some not included. The data contain approximately 2.3 million clones, approximately 95% of them singletons. Recent vaccinations or acute infections were absent in the healthy HIV-negative adult donors. The data belong to a study of shared clonotypes between healthy human individuals. The CDR3 is made up of 12 amino acids. V was clipped by 10 bases and J by 2 bases, with 11 bases between them. Germline CDR1 SEHNR, CDR2 FQNEAQ (reference sequence).

The sequencing sample was made of naive CD4+ T cells from PBMCs. Noted subset: CD45RA+ positively selected. The J gene is TRBJ1-2, the V gene TRBV7-9; D call uncertain. This receptor was obtained from a man aged 18 to 29 in good health. Some clones in this sample may be carry-over from other donors' samples. The CDR3 bases are TGTGCCATCCACGTGCAGAACTATGGCTACACCTTC. This sequence encodes CAIHVQNYGYTF.